Shown below are 10 T cell receptor beta chains from a single sample sequenced in a study of T cell changes during pregnancy in multiple sclerosis (dated by TCRdb to between 2017 and 2020). The library was made by the immunoSEQ multiplex PCR assay. As stored in TCRdb, this immuneACCESS dataset retains in-frame rearrangements with V and J assigned. A fraction of the clones does not appear; measured against another copy, unresolved V genes explain less than half of the discrepancy, and the remainder lacks a known reason. This sample comprises just over 80,000 clones, roughly 96% of them detected only once. Clones ranked in the top ten supply approximately 1% of the sample. The material sequenced was peripheral blood, taken in the second trimester of pregnancy. These receptors were taken from a female donor with multiple sclerosis, enrolled in a pregnancy study.

The chain couples TRBV4-3 to TRBJ2-3; D remains unclear. Trimming stripped 4 bases from V and 1 base from J, with 9 bases between. The CDR3 is 14 amino acids. Germline V lookup: CDR1 LGHNA, CDR2 YSLEER. CDR3 sequence reads: CASSPLTRTDTQYF. The CDR3 DNA follows: TGCGCCAGCAGCCCATTGACTCGCACAGATACGCAGTATTTT.

The chain couples TRBV19 to TRBJ2-5; D not resolved. V lost 1 base and J lost 2, with 11 bases in between. Germline V gene data show CDR1 as LNHDA and CDR2 as SQIVND (reference sequence). The CDR3 extends over 15 amino acids. The CDR3 here is CASSIGATSQETQYF. The CDR3, as DNA: TGTGCCAGTAGTATAGGTGCGACTTCTCAAGAGACCCAGTACTTC.

The chain carries TRBV6-1 and TRBJ2-2; 10 nucleotides agree with TRBD2. The V and J ends lost 2 bases and 6 bases, in that order; junction bases with no gene match: 6. This CDR3 is built from 16 residues. Germline V gene sequence: CDR1 MNHNS, CDR2 SASEGT. CDR3 region: CASSEQPSGRAGELFF. CDR3 nucleotide sequence: TGTGCCAGCAGTGAACAGCCAAGCGGGAGGGCCGGGGAGCTGTTTTTT.

The V and J genes are TRBV27 and TRBJ2-1; 10 positions match TRBD2. The CDR3 length is 18 residues. V was pared by 2 bases and J by 7 bases, with 14 bases of the junction left unmatched. Germline assignment: CDR1 MNHEY and CDR2 SMNVEV (reference sequence). The CDR3 DNA sequence: TGTGCCAGCAGTTTAGGTTTTCCGGGACTAGCGATCGGTAATGAGCAGTTCTTC. Residues: CASSLGFPGLAIGNEQFF.

Written as DNA, the CDR3 is TGCGCCAGCAGCCAAGGCTTCGGGACTAGCGGTGAGCAGTTCTTC. Amino acid sequence: CASSQGFGTSGEQFF. This chain uses TRBV4-3 with TRBJ2-1; TRBD2 matches 11 bases. The CDR3 sequence is 15 residues long. The germline V gene encodes CDR1 LGHNA and CDR2 YSLEER. Germline trimming cut 1 base from V and 9 bases from J; bases unmatched to any gene: 5.

In DNA form, the CDR3 reads TGTGCCTGGAGAGGACTAGGCTACACCGGGGAGCTGTTTTTT. The encoded protein is CAWRGLGYTGELFF. This rearrangement joins TRBV30 to TRBJ2-2, with TRBD2 identical over 7 bases. The CDR3 covers 14 residues. Looked up from germline, CDR1 is GTSNPN and CDR2 is SVGIG (reference sequence). Trimming cost V 3 bases and J 3 bases; bases outside gene matches: 4.

The V and J genes are TRBV6-4 and TRBJ2-1; 12 bases fit TRBD2. The CDR3 runs 15 residues. V trimming: 4 bases; J trimming: 6 bases; junction bases outside the gene matches: 4. Germline V gene lookup returns CDR1 MRHNA and CDR2 SNTAGT. CDR3 region: CASSVKLAGGNEQFF. The CDR3 bases are TGTGCCAGCAGTGTAAAACTAGCGGGGGGCAATGAGCAGTTCTTC.

The chain combines TRBV10-2 with TRBJ1-2; D is ambiguous. Trimming shortened V by 5 bases and J by 8 bases, and 15 bases separated the two germline ends. Per germline, CDR1 WSHSY and CDR2 SAAADI. The length of the CDR3 is 13 residues. As DNA, the CDR3 is TGCGCCAGCAGTCAGCAGGATAGTGGCGGCTACACCTTC. It specifies CASSQQDSGGYTF.

This chain links TRBV19 with TRBJ2-1; D is unclear. The CDR3 contains 16 residues. Trimming removed 4 bases from V and 0 bases from J, with 13 bases in between. Germline V gives CDR1 LNHDA, CDR2 SQIVND (reference sequence). Here the CDR3 reads CASSTERRYSYNEQFF. The CDR3 nucleotides read TGTGCCAGTAGTACTGAACGGCGGTACTCCTACAATGAGCAGTTCTTC.

This clone was seen a few times. The rearrangement joins TRBV25-1 to TRBJ2-7, with 7 bases matching TRBD1. The CDR3 contains 15 residues. CDR1 MGHDK and CDR2 SYGVNS come from the germline V gene. J gave up 0 bases and V 2 bases, and 4 bases lay outside the gene matches. CDR3 residues: CASSEGNRGSYEQYF. In nucleotides, the CDR3 is TGTGCCAGCAGTGAAGGCAACAGGGGCTCCTACGAGCAGTACTTC.